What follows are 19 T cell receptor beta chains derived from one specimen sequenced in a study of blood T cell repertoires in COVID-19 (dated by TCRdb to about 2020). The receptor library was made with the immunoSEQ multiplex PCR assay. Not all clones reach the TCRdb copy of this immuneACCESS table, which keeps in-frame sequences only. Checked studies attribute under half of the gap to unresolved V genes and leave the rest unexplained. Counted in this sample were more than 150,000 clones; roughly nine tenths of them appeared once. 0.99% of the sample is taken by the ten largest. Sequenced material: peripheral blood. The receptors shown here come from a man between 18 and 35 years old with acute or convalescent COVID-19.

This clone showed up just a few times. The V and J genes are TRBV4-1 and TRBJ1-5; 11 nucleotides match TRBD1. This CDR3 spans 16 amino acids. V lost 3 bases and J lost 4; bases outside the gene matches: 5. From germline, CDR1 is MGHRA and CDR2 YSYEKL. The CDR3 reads CASSQTGTGGNQPQHF. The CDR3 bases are TGCGCCAGCAGCCAGACCGGGACAGGGGGAAATCAGCCCCAGCATTTT.

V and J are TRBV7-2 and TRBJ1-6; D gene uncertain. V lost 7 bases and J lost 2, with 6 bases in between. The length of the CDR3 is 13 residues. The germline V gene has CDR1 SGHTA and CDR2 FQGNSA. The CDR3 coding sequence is TGTGCCAGCACAACGGCCTATAATTCACCCCTCCACTTT. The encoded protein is CASTTAYNSPLHF.

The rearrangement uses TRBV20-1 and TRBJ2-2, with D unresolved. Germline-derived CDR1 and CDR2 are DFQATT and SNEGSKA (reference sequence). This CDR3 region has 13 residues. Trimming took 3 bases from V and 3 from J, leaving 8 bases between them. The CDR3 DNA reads TGCAGTGCTAGTCTTTTTCACACCGGGGAGCTGTTTTTT. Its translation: CSASLFHTGELFF.

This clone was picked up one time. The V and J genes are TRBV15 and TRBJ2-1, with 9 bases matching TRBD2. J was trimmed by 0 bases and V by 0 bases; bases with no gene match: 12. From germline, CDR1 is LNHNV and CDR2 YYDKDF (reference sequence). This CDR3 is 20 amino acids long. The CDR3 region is CATSRDRDSGGSSSYNEQFF. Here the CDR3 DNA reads TGTGCCACCAGCAGAGATCGGGATAGCGGGGGTTCCAGCTCCTACAATGAGCAGTTCTTC.

As DNA, the CDR3 is TGTGCCAGTAGTACGGTGGTAACTAGCGGCTACACCTTC. Residues: CASSTVVTSGYTF. The V gene is TRBV19, the J gene TRBJ1-2, with no clear D. The CDR3 sequence is 13 residues long. Trimming removed 4 bases at V and 8 bases at J, with 14 bases between. Germline lookup yields CDR1 LNHDA and CDR2 SQIVND (reference sequence).

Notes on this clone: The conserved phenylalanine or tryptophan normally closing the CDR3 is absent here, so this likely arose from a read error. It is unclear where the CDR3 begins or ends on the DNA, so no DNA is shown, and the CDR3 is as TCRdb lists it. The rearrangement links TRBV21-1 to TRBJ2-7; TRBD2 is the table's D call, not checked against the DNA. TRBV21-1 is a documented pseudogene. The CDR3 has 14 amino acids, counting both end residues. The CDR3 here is CASRTSDRIARGPH.

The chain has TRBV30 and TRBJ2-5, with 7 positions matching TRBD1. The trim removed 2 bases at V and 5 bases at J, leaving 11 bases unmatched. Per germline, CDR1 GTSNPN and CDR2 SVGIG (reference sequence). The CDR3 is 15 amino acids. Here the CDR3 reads CAWSLKTGYRETQYF. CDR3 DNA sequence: TGTGCCTGGAGTCTCAAGACAGGGTATAGGGAGACCCAGTACTTC.

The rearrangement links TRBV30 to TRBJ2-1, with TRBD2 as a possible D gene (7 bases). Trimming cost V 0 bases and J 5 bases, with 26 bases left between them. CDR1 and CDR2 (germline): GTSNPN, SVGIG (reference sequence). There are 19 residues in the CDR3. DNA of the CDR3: TGTGCCTGGAGTGTAACCCATGTCTTTGGTGCGGGGGCCGACAATGAGCAGTTCTTC. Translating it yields CAWSVTHVFGAGADNEQFF. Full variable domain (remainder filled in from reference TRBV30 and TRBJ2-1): SQTIHQWPATLVQPVGSPLSLECTVEGTSNPNLYWYRQAAGRGLQLLFYSVGIGQISSEVPQNLSASRPQDRQFILSSKKLLLSDSGFYLCAWSVTHVFGAGADNEQFFGPGTRLTVL.

The CDR3 coding sequence is TGTGCCAGCAGCGTGGGGACAGGGGCTAGCAATCAGCCCCAGCATTTT. As protein: CASSVGTGASNQPQHF. V and J are TRBV9 and TRBJ1-5, with 10 positions matching TRBD1. This CDR3 is built from 16 residues. Unmatched junction bases numbered 2, after V lost 2 bases and J lost 0 bases. Germline CDR1 SGDLS, CDR2 YYNGEE. Using reference TRBV9 and TRBJ1-5 for the parts outside the CDR3, the full variable domain is DSGVTQTPKHLITATGQRVTLRCSPRSGDLSVYWYQQSLDQGLQFLIQYYNGEERAKGNILERFSAQQFPDLHSELNLSSLELGDSALYFCASSVGTGASNQPQHFGDGTRLSIL.

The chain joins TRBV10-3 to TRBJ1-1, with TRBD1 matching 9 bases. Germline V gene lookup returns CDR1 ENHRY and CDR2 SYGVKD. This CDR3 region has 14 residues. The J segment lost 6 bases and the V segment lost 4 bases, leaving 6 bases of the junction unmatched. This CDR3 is CAISGLDRGAEAFF. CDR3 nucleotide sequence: TGTGCCATCAGTGGGCTAGACAGGGGGGCTGAAGCTTTCTTT.

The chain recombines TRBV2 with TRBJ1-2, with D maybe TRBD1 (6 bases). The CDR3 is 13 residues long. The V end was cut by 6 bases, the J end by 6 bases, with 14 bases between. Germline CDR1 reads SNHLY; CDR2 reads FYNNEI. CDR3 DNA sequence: TGTGCCAGCAGGGAAACAGGGTCCCATGGCTACACCTTC. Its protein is CASRETGSHGYTF. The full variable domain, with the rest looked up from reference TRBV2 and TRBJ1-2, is EPEVTQTPSHQVTQMGQEVILRCVPISNHLYFYWYRQILGQKVEFLVSFYNNEISEKSEIFDDQFSVERPDGSNFTLKIRSTKLEDSAMYFCASRETGSHGYTFGSGTRLTVV.

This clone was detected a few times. The CDR3: CASSEGRAGGNTIYF. The CDR3 DNA follows: TGTGCCAGCAGTGAAGGAAGGGCAGGGGGAAACACCATATATTTT. This chain uses TRBV2 with TRBJ1-3; D possibly corresponds to TRBD1 (5 bases). V lost 1 base to trimming and J lost 4 bases, with 11 bases between them. The V gene's germline CDR1 is SNHLY and CDR2 FYNNEI. CDR3 size: 15 residues.

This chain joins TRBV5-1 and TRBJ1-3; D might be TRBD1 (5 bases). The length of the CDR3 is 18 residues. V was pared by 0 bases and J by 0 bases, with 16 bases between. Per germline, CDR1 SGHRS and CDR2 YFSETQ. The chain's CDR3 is CASSLAGGRGSSGNTIYF. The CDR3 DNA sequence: TGCGCCAGCAGCTTGGCCGGTGGTCGGGGGAGCTCTGGAAACACCATATATTTT. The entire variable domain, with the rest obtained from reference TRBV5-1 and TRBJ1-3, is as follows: KAGVTQTPRYLIKTRGQQVTLSCSPISGHRSVSWYQQTPGQGLQFLFEYFSETQRNKGNFPGRFSGRQFSNSRSEMNVSTLELGDSALYLCASSLAGGRGSSGNTIYFGEGSWLTVV.

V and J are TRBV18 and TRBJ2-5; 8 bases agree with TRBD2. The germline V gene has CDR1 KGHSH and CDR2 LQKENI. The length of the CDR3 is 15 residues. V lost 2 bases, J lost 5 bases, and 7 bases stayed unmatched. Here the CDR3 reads CASSPDGGASETQYF. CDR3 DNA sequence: TGTGCCAGCTCACCAGACGGGGGGGCCTCGGAGACCCAGTACTTC.

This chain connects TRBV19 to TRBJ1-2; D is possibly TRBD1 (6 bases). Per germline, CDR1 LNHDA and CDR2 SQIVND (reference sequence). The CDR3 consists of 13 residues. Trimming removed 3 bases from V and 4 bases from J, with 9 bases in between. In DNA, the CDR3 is TGTGCCAGTAGTATCTCGGACAGCTATGGCTACACCTTC. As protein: CASSISDSYGYTF.

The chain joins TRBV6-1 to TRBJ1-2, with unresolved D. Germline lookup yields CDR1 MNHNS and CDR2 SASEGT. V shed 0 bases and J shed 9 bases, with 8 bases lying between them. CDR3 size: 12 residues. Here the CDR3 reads CASSEAAQSYTF. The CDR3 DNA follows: TGTGCCAGCAGTGAAGCCGCCCAGAGCTACACCTTC.

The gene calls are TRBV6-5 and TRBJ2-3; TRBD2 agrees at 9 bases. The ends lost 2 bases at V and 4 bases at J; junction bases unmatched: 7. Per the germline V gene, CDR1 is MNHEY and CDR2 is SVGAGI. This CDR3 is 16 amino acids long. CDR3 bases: TGTGCCAGCAGTTACGAGGGCGGGGGGGCCTCAGATACGCAGTATTTT. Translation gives CASSYEGGGASDTQYF.

CDR3 sequence: CASSRTDRVSYNEQFF. The DNA of the CDR3 is TGTGCCAGTAGTAGGACCGACAGGGTTTCCTACAATGAGCAGTTCTTC. The J gene is TRBJ2-1, the V gene TRBV19, with TRBD1 matching over 7 bases. The CDR3 totals 16 residues. Germline loops: CDR1 LNHDA, CDR2 SQIVND (reference sequence). V was pared by 4 bases and J by 1 base, with 7 bases of the junction left unmatched.

DNA for the CDR3: TGTGCCAGCAGTGAAGAGGTCATCACAGATACGCAGTATTTT. Protein sequence: CASSEEVITDTQYF. V usage is TRBV25-1 and J usage is TRBJ2-3; D remains unclear. The length of the CDR3 is 14 residues. Between the trimmed V and J ends, which lost 2 bases and 2 bases, there was a span of 8 bases. Per the germline V gene, CDR1 is MGHDK and CDR2 is SYGVNS.